This TCR beta chain was recorded in a study of monozygotic twins with cystic fibrosis. This clone came up once. Its matching antigen is unknown. The method was immunoSEQ multiplex PCR; TCRdb's version includes in-frame clones alone and lacks a portion of them. The repertoire holds about 10,000 clones, with over 99% as singletons. Findings and limits, study-wide: Unrelated CF individuals shared fewer identical clonotypes than monozygotic CF twins. Co-twins had the most similar V usage for 13 of 16 pairs, J for 8.

V shed 7 bases and J shed 7 bases, with 23 bases lying between them. The germline V gene encodes CDR1 MNHEY and CDR2 SMNVEV (reference sequence). The CDR3 runs 16 residues. The clonotype was recovered from a man aged 18 to 29 with cystic fibrosis. The V and J genes are TRBV27 and TRBJ2-1, with D hard to call. Source material: blood. This CDR3 is CASTPSSGGVRNEQFF. The CDR3 DNA reads as TGTGCCAGCACTCCCAGTTCGGGTGGGGTTCGTAATGAGCAGTTCTTC.